This T cell receptor beta chain was retrieved from a study of PD-1 blockade in classical Hodgkin lymphoma (dated by TCRdb to about 2020). Background for the entire study: Nivolumab dosing was 3 mg/kg intravenously every 2 weeks, continuing until either disease progression or unacceptable toxicity. A peripheral blood immune signature of response to PD-1 blockade in classical Hodgkin lymphoma was defined using TCR beta sequencing and CyTOF. Study-wide conclusions, independent of this receptor: Newly diagnosed patients were reported to have lower baseline TCR diversity than healthy donors, and relapsed/refractory patients were reported to have lower baseline TCR diversity still. Only a single clinical trial cohort was studied, and what caused the repertoire differences, possibly disease activity or prior therapy, remained undefined. Patients starting nivolumab less than 1 year after ASCT had lower diversity and were excluded from later analyses to avoid confounding by immune reconstitution. By C4D1, a significant rise was seen in CD4+ TCR diversity but not in CD8+ TCR diversity (p=0.0027 vs p=0.16), and the rise was most apparent among complete responders (p=0.02). Trial patients with a complete response had baseline diversity similar to that of newly diagnosed patients, while partial responders and progressors had significantly lower diversity.

A note on this clone: Its recognized antigen is unknown. Within one base of it there is no much larger clone, and no base qualities were kept.

This sample's time point label indicates: cycle 2 day 1 (C2D1) of nivolumab. Relapse after autologous stem cell transplantation had occurred in all trial patients, and cohorts A, B and C were distinguished by prior brentuximab vedotin exposure. The trial cohort included 45 to 65 patients with relapsed/refractory classical Hodgkin lymphoma, and each patient had a best overall response of complete response, partial response or progressive disease. In the multi-cohort phase II CheckMate 205 trial, trial patients received single-agent nivolumab. Best overall response was determined by an independent review committee according to the 2007 International Working Group response criteria. Trial PBMCs were collected just before the start of nivolumab (C1D1) and during therapy at cycle 2 day 1 and cycle 4 day 1. Peripheral blood was collected in 8 mL Vacutainer Cell Preparation Tubes, from which PBMCs were isolated by centrifugation and then cryopreserved.

Taken from cysteine to phenylalanine, the CDR3 has 14 residues. Only CDR3 DNA is held: 42 bases, read in frame from base 1. V sheds 5 bases and J sheds 6 bases, leaving 13 bases between their ends. Looking up the germline V gene yields CDR1 SGHTA and CDR2 FQGTGA. Genomic DNA was isolated using the Qiagen DNeasy kit from unsorted PBMCs as well as from negatively selected CD4+ and CD8+ fractions. Amplification of TCR beta CDR3 regions was done by immunoSEQ multiplex PCR with primers that anneal to V and J segments. A synthetic immune receptor repertoire was used to minimize amplification bias, and remaining bias was computationally removed after sequencing. On the study's bioinformatics: Repertoire diversity was quantified as the Shannon entropy index using custom Python scripts. Unsorted, CD4+ and CD8+ repertoires were analyzed separately, except in combined analyses where CD4+ and CD8+ sequences were merged in silico. A clone was considered expanded if an increase in frequency of at least 2-fold after treatment relative to C1D1 was found, and a pseudocount of 0.5 was applied to clones undetected at baseline. Clones with 0 or 1 copy at C1D1 were classified as singleton clones, and clones with 2 or more copies were classified as non-singleton clones. Clones expanded in unsorted samples were annotated as CD4+, CD8+ or unknown by matching protein sequences in sorted samples from the same patient. Wilcoxon tests on paired samples were used to test diversity changes from C1D1 to C4D1. Sourced from immuneACCESS, this table was stored by TCRdb with only in-frame sequences that have V and J called. A share of the clones is absent; for the studies checked, an unresolved V gene accounts for under half, and the remainder has no known explanation. V, J and clone size are those of that table, while D and trimming were read from the DNA. The sample table lists roughly 60,000 clones, more than 75% of them with a count of one. The top ten constitute around 5% of the sample.

The sequence derives from a human donor with classical Hodgkin lymphoma. The V and J segments used are TRBV7-3 and TRBJ2-2; TRBD2 is possibly the D segment (5 matching bases). This sample comprised peripheral blood mononuclear cells (PBMCs), obtained before the second cycle of nivolumab. The DNA sequence follows: TGTGCCAGCAGCGTAAACCCAGCGGCCGGGGAGCTGTTTTTT. Translated, it gives CASSVNPAAGELFF.